The rows below give T cell receptor beta chains drawn from one sample of a study of T-cell reconstitution after alpha-beta-depleted transplantation in children. TCRdb re-analysed the PCR reads in MiXCR, keeping a single row per CDR3 protein. This table holds about 170,000 distinct CDR3 sequences, 8.5% to 14% found once. The sequencing here drew on PBMCs, taken before TCRalphabeta/CD19-depleted stem cell transplant. The receptors were gathered from a boy aged 2 to 10 with acute myeloid leukemia, due to receive a stem cell transplant. Each CDR3 is given with its conserved first and last residue. The D gene is left open where the match is weak. Clone size is given as once, few or many counts, or a class when the clone is expanded.

clone_size	v_call	d_call	j_call	cdr3_nt	cdr3_aa
once	TRBV20-1	NA	TRBJ2-1	TGCAGTGCCGGCCGCGGCAGGGGAACAGACAATGAGCAGTTCTTC	CSAGRGRGTDNEQFF
many	TRBV11-2	NA	TRBJ2-3	TGTGCCAGCCTGGGGGGCCGCACAGATACGCAGTATTTT	CASLGGRTDTQYF
many	TRBV28	NA	TRBJ1-2	TGTGCCAGCAGGGGGGTGGCTGGGGGCTCCCACTATGGCTACACCTTC	CASRGVAGGSHYGYTF
many	TRBV20-1	NA	TRBJ2-2	TGCAGTGCTCCCCGACTGTTCACCGGGGAGCTGTTTTTT	CSAPRLFTGELFF
many	TRBV20-1	NA	TRBJ2-5	TGCAGTGCCCCGGGCGCCAGGGGCCGAAAAAGGGAGACCCAGTACTTC	CSAPGARGRKRETQYF
many	TRBV6-5	NA	TRBJ1-5	TGTGCCAGCGCCTCCGAAGGTCAGCCCCAGCATTTT	CASASEGQPQHF
many	TRBV4-1	NA	TRBJ2-6	TGCGCCAGCAGCCCCACCGGGGGCCCAGGGGCCAACGTCCTGACTTTC	CASSPTGGPGANVLTF
many	TRBV28	TRBD2	TRBJ2-3	TGTGCCAGCAATCTTTCCTCCGGACTAGCGGCAGATACGCAGTATTTT	CASNLSSGLAADTQYF
many	TRBV20-1	NA	TRBJ2-3	TGCAGTGCTAGGGCTGGCACAGATACGCAGTATTTT	CSARAGTDTQYF
many	TRBV4-1	NA	TRBJ1-6	TGCGCCAGCAGCTCCTCCGGGACTCGGCCCCTCCACTTT	CASSSSGTRPLHF